This T cell receptor beta chain was recorded in a study of blood T cell repertoires in COVID-19. The wider study: Samples taken during acute and convalescent COVID-19 were collected in the United States, Italy and Spain. T cells, B-cell-depleted T cells, or PBMCs supplied cDNA or gDNA.

The CDR3 consists of 20 residues. J was trimmed by 4 bases and V by 1 base; bases with no gene match: 15. Germline values: CDR1 LGHNA, CDR2 YNFKEQ. The method was immunoSEQ multiplex PCR; TCRdb's version includes in-frame clones alone and lacks a portion of them. The sample includes 400,000 to 500,000 clones, 70% to 90% of them seen just once. This chain joins TRBV4-2 and TRBJ2-7; 14 bases fit TRBD2. The sequence was obtained from a young woman who had been exposed to COVID-19. Sequenced: PBMCs or T cells enriched from blood (not recorded which). The CDR3 coding sequence is TGTGCCAGCAGCCAAGTTGCGTTGACTAGCGGGAGGGCGCTGTCGTACGAGCAGTACTTC. This encodes CASSQVALTSGRALSYEQYF.